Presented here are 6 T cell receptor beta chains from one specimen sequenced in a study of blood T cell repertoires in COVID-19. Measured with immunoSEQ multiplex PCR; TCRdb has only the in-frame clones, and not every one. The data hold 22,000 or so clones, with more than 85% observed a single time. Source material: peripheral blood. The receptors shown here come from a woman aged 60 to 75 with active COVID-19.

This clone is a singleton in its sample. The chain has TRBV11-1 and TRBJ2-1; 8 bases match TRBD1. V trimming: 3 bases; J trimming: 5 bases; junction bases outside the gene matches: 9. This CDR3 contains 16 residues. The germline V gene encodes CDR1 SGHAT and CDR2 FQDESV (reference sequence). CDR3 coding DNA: TGTGCCAGCAGCTTGCGGCCCCGGACAGGGAACAATGAGCAGTTCTTC. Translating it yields CASSLRPRTGNNEQFF.

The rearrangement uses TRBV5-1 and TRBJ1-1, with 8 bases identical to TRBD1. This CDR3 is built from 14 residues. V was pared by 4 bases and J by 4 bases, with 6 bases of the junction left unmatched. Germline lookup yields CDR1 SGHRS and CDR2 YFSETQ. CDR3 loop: CASSGQGSGTEAFF. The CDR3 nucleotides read TGCGCCAGCAGCGGACAGGGTAGTGGCACTGAAGCTTTCTTT.

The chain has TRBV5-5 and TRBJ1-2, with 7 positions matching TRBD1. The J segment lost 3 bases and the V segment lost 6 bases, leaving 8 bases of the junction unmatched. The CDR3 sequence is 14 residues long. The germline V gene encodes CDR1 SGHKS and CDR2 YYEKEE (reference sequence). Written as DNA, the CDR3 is TGTGCCAGCACCCCGACCGGGACAGACTATGGCTACACCTTC. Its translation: CASTPTGTDYGYTF.

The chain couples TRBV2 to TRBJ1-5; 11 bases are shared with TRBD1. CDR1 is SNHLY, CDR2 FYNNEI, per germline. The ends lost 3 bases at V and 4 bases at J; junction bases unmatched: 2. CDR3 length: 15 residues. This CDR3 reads CASSEGDRGNQPQHF. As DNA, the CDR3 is TGTGCCAGCAGTGAGGGGGACAGGGGGAATCAGCCCCAGCATTTT.

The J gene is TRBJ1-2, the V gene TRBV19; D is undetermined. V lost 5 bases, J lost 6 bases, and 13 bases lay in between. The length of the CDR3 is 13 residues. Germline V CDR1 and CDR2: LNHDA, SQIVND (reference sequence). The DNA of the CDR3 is TGTGCCAGTAGTGAACGCCCAGGTAATGGCTACACCTTC. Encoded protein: CASSERPGNGYTF.

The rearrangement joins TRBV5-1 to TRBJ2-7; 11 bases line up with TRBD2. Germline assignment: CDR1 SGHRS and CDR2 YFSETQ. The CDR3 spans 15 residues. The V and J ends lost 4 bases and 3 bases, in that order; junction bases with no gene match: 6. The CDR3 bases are TGCGCCAGCAGCCCGACAGGGACTAGCGGCTACGAGCAGTACTTC. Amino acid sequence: CASSPTGTSGYEQYF. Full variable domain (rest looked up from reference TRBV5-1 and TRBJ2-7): KAGVTQTPRYLIKTRGQQVTLSCSPISGHRSVSWYQQTPGQGLQFLFEYFSETQRNKGNFPGRFSGRQFSNSRSEMNVSTLELGDSALYLCASSPTGTSGYEQYFGPGTRLTVT.